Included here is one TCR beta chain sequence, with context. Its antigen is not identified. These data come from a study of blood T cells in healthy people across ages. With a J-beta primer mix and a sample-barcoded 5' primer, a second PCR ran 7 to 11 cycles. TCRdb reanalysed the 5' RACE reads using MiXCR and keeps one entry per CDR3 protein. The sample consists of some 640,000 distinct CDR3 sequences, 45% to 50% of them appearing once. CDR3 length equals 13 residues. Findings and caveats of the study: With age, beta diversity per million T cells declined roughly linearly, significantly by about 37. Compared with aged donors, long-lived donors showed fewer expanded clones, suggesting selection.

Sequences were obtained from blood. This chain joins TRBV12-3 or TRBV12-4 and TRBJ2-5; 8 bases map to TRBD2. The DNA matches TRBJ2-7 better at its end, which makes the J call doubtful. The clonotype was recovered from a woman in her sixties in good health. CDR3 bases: TGTGCCGGCCACCTAGCGGGCACCTACGAGCAGTACTTC. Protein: CAGHLAGTYEQYF.